This TCR beta chain was captured in a study of cytotoxic CD8 clonotypes in ibrutinib-treated CLL. Points from the study as a whole: Sample timing was unmatched between remission and later-progressing patients; lymph nodes unstudied.

Of note for this clone: Its antigen is not known.

Clones were read by immunoSEQ multiplex PCR, and TCRdb kept only the in-frame ones, dropping some. This sample yields over 95,000 clones, of which 58% are seen a single time; more than 35% belongs to the top ten. The ends were cut back, 9 bases at V and 9 bases at J, with 27 bases in the middle. The CDR3 contains 16 residues. Per germline, CDR1 LNHDA and CDR2 SQIVND (reference sequence). The chain couples TRBV19 to TRBJ2-1; D might be TRBD1 (6 bases). The origin of this receptor is a human donor with chronic lymphocytic leukemia. The starting material was PBMCs, obtained after 24 months of ibrutinib treatment. The CDR3 region has the DNA TGTGCCAGCTCTCCAGGGGCTCAGCCGAGTGGAAGTGAGCAGTTCTTC. This translates into CASSPGAQPSGSEQFF.